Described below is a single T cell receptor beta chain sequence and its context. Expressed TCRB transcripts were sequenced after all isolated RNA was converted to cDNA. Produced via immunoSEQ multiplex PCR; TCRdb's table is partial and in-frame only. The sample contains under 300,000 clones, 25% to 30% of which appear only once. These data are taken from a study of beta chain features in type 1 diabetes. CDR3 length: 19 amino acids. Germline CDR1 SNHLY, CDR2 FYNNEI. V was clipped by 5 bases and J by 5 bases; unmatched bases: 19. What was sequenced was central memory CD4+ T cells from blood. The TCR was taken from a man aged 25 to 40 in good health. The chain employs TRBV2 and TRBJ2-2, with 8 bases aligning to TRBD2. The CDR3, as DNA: TGTGCCAGCAGTATAGGTGGAAGGCGAGCGGGGGCCGGGACCGGGGAGCTGTTTTTT. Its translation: CASSIGGRRAGAGTGELFF.